This TCR beta chain was found in a study of cytomegalovirus exposure and HLA in healthy donors. Study outcomes and limitations: Association of a missense DCLRE1C variant with TCR beta V- and J-gene trimming was reported in a later analysis. A previous analysis found most TCR beta V segments productive roughly 90% or roughly 30% of the time.

Every donor was a healthy person donating bone marrow. Comments on this clone: The target antigen is unknown.

CDR1 is SNHLY, CDR2 FYNNEI, per germline. The CDR3 runs to 15 residues. Trimming cost V 1 base and J 4 bases, with 10 bases left between them. This PCR relied on a set of 60 Vbeta primers and 13 Jbeta primers. Libraries were prepared by immunoSEQ multiplex PCR; TCRdb keeps only in-frame clonotypes and omits some of them. The table has about 160,000 clones, 65% to 85% seen once. This clonotype originated in a boy younger than 10 in good health and CMV-seronegative. Sequenced material: PBMCs. This chain links TRBV2 with TRBJ1-4, with D maybe TRBD1 (5 bases). The CDR3 sequence is CASSEEGRDNEKLFF. CDR3 sequence (DNA): TGTGCCAGCAGTGAAGAAGGCAGGGATAATGAAAAACTGTTTTTT.